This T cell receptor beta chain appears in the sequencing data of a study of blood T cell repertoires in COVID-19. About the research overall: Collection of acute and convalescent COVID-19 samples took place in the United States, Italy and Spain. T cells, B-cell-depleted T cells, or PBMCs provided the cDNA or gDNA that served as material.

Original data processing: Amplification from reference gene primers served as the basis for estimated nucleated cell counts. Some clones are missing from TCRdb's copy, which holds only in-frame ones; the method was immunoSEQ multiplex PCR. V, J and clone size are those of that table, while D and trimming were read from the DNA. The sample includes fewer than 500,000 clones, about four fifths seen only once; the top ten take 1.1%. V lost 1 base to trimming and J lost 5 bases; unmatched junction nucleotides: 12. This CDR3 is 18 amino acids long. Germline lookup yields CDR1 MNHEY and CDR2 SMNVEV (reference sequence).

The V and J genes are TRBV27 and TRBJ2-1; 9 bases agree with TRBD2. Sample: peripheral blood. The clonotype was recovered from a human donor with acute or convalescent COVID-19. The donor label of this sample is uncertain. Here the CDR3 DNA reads TGTGCCAGCAGTTTATGGTCAGCTGGCGGGGGGGTTCACAATGAGCAGTTCTTC. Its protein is CASSLWSAGGGVHNEQFF.